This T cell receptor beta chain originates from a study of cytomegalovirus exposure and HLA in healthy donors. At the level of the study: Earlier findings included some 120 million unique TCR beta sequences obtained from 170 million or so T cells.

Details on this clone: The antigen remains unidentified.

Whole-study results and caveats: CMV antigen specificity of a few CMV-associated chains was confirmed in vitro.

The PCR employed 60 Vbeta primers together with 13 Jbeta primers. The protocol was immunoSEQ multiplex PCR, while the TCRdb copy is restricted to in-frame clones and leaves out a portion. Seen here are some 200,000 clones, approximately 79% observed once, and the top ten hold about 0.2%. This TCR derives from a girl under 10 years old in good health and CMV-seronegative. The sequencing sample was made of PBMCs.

The CDR3 sequence: CASAGPGPTQPQHF. For the CDR3, the DNA is TGTGCCAGCGCGGGCCCCGGGCCTACTCAGCCCCAGCATTTT. The chain employs TRBV25-1 and TRBJ1-5; D is unclear. Looked up from germline, CDR1 is MGHDK and CDR2 is SYGVNS. CDR3 size: 14 residues. Trimming stripped 8 bases from V and 6 bases from J, with 17 bases between.